A single sample gave rise to the 13 T cell receptor beta chains below, sequenced in a study of blood T cells in healthy people across ages. A second 7 to 11 cycle PCR used barcoded and J-beta primers. In TCRdb, the 5' RACE reads were re-called with MiXCR into one record per CDR3 protein. The sample has some 710,000 distinct CDR3 sequences, about 47% seen once. The sample consisted of blood. The origin of the receptors is an elderly man in good health.

The chain links TRBV3-1 to TRBJ2-7; 9 bases line up with TRBD2. The trim removed 0 bases at V and 3 bases at J, leaving 3 bases unmatched. Per germline, CDR1 LGHDT and CDR2 YNNKEL (reference sequence). The CDR3 runs to 15 residues. The CDR3 is CASSQDQAGGYEQYF. Here the CDR3 DNA reads TGTGCCAGCAGCCAAGATCAAGCGGGAGGCTACGAGCAGTACTTC.

This rearrangement joins TRBV6-2 or TRBV6-3 to TRBJ1-1, with D possibly TRBD1 on 5 matching bases. CDR1 and CDR2 (germline): MNHEY, SVGEGT. Trimming removed 4 bases at V and 5 bases at J, with 17 bases between. This CDR3 comprises 15 residues. CDR3 sequence (DNA): TGTGCCAGCAGTTTCCGAGGGGCTCCGAGGACTGAAGCTTTCTTT. Encoded protein: CASSFRGAPRTEAFF.

Points on this clonotype: It may be a read error: a sequence one base away is much more abundant. The chain joins TRBV20-1 to TRBJ1-2; D is uncertain. Germline CDR1 reads DFQATT; CDR2 reads SNEGSKA (reference sequence). Trimming removed 6 bases from V and 6 bases from J, with 14 bases in between. This CDR3 comprises 12 residues. The CDR3 bases are TGCAGTGCAAGGCTTTCCGGCAATGGCTACACCTTC. Its protein is CSARLSGNGYTF.

On this clonotype itself: One end of the junction does not line up with germline, which may come from a read error. The rearrangement joins TRBV9 to TRBJ2-1, with 10 bases that match TRBD2. Germline V gene data show CDR1 as SGDLS and CDR2 as YYNGEE. This CDR3 contains 16 residues. CDR3 sequence reads: CVSSPTLAGYVYEQFF. The CDR3, as DNA: TGTGTCAGCAGCCCGACACTAGCGGGATACGTTTATGAGCAGTTCTTC.

About this clonotype: A much larger clone sits a single nucleotide away, making a read error possible. V usage is TRBV3-1 and J usage is TRBJ2-5; D remains ambiguous. With the DNA end fitting TRBJ2-7 better, the J assignment may be wrong. This CDR3 is 13 amino acids long. Per the germline V gene, CDR1 is LGHDT and CDR2 is YNNKEL (reference sequence). CDR3 sequence: CAGSQVGSYEQYF. In nucleotides, the CDR3 is TGTGCCGGCAGCCAAGTGGGCAGCTACGAGCAGTACTTC.

There are a few counts of this clonotype. This chain links TRBV29-1 with TRBJ2-3, with 8 bases that match TRBD2. The CDR3 has 14 amino acids. After removal of 6 bases from V and 2 bases from J, the junction contained 7 bases not matched to a gene. Germline V gene data show CDR1 as SQVTM and CDR2 as ANQGSEA. Written as DNA, the CDR3 is TGCAGCGTGCAGACTAGCGCCAACACAGATACGCAGTATTTT. It translates to CSVQTSANTDTQYF.

The rearrangement joins TRBV20-1 to TRBJ1-1; D may be TRBD1 (6 bases). Trimming removed 1 base from V and 6 bases from J, with 15 bases in between. The CDR3 has 14 amino acids. Germline lookup yields CDR1 DFQATT and CDR2 SNEGSKA (reference sequence). The CDR3 protein is CSARVDSRIPEAFF. Here the CDR3 DNA reads TGCAGTGCTAGAGTGGACAGTCGAATACCTGAAGCTTTCTTT.

This clonotype turned up a few times. A much larger clone lies one base from this, so it may be a read error. J is TRBJ2-1 and V is TRBV5-1; perhaps TRBD1 as D (6 bases). Per the germline V gene, CDR1 is SGHRS and CDR2 is YFSETQ. CDR3 length: 15 amino acids. V was shortened by 0 bases and J by 2 bases, with 9 bases between the two germline ends. The chain's CDR3 is CASSLAGQTYNEQFF. The CDR3 nucleotides read TGCGCCAGCAGCTTGGCCGGACAGACCTACAATGAGCAGTTCTTC.

This clonotype has a single count. The chain uses TRBV10-3 and TRBJ1-2, with D possibly being TRBD1 (6 bases). The CDR3 has 17 amino acids. Germline V CDR1 and CDR2: ENHRY, SYGVKD. Trimming removed 3 bases at V and 2 bases at J, with 19 bases between. The CDR3 nucleotides read TGTGCCATCAGTGAAGGTCTTGAGTCAAGGGGGAACTATGGCTACACCTTC. This translates into CAISEGLESRGNYGYTF.

This clonotype has just a few counts. This chain joins TRBV20-1 and TRBJ2-4; D could derive from TRBD1 or TRBD2 (6 bases each). The closer fit of TRBJ2-5 to the DNA end suggests the J call may be wrong. The CDR3 consists of 12 residues. In germline, CDR1 is DFQATT, CDR2 SNEGSKA (reference sequence). CDR3 in amino acids: CSVGGRGETQYF. For the CDR3, the DNA is TGCAGTGTTGGGGGGCGTGGAGAGACCCAGTACTTC.

The chain uses TRBV7-9 and TRBJ2-4, with D possibly being TRBD2 (5 bases). The germline V and J ends were trimmed by 1 base and 9 bases, with 13 bases remaining between them. Germline CDR1 reads SEHNR; CDR2 reads FQNEAQ (reference sequence). The CDR3 has 14 residues. The CDR3 loop is CASSLVERGSIQYF. The CDR3 DNA sequence: TGTGCCAGCAGCTTAGTCGAGAGAGGGAGCATTCAGTACTTC.

This clonotype was picked up many times. V is TRBV10-3 and J is TRBJ1-6; D possibly corresponds to TRBD1 (5 bases). V was clipped by 9 bases and J by 8 bases, with 17 bases between them. The CDR3 length is 14 residues. Germline lookup yields CDR1 ENHRY and CDR2 SYGVKD. The CDR3: CAISQAGGDSPLHF. The CDR3 DNA reads TGTGCCATAAGCCAGGCCGGGGGTGATTCACCCCTCCACTTT.

This clonotype was observed a handful of times. The chain uses TRBV29-1 and TRBJ2-3, with D perhaps TRBD1 (5 bases). Trimming cost V 6 bases and J 6 bases, with 13 bases left between them. The CDR3 is 12 residues long. Germline CDR1 is SQVTM and CDR2 is ANQGSEA. CDR3 DNA sequence: TGCAGCGTATACTATTACAGGGATACGCAGTATTTT. This gives the protein CSVYYYRDTQYF.